This TCR beta chain was profiled in a study of blood T cells in healthy people across ages. The study, taken as a whole, reports: What prevented conclusive comparison of naive and antigen-experienced cells was that PBMCs were unsorted. Correlation between TCR beta diversity and naive T cell percentage was strong.

Primed by a sample-barcoded 5' primer and a J-beta primer mix, a second PCR proceeded for roughly 6 to 12 cycles. TCRdb reprocessed the 5' RACE reads with MiXCR, giving one entry per CDR3 protein. The sample lists about 770,000 distinct CDR3 sequences; under 45% were seen once. Turning to this clonotype: The antigen is undetermined.

This CDR3 has 15 amino acids. Germline CDR1 and CDR2: SGDLS and YYNGEE. Trimming stripped 0 bases from V and 4 bases from J, with 13 bases between. Sequencing was performed on blood. The chain combines TRBV9 with TRBJ2-5; D may correspond to TRBD1 or TRBD2 (5 bases each). This receptor was identified in a man in his 60s in good health. CDR3 DNA sequence: TGTGCCAGCAGCGTAGGTGGGGGTATAGGAGAGACCCAGTACTTC. It encodes CASSVGGGIGETQYF.